The 20 T cell receptor beta chains below come from one sample, sequenced in a study of T cell responses to AZD1222 COVID-19 vaccine. Sequenced by immunoSEQ multiplex PCR; TCRdb stores in-frame clones only, minus some. Of 150,000 or so clones in the sample, 90% are singletons; the top ten hold approximately 20%. The source material was peripheral blood, sampled on day 0 of AZD1222 vaccination. These receptors all come from an adult in good health.

The chain carries TRBV11-2 and TRBJ1-1; no firm D call. The V and J ends lost 5 bases and 2 bases respectively, with 15 bases between them. The CDR3 extends over 15 amino acids. Germline V gives CDR1 SGHAT, CDR2 FQNNGV. DNA of the CDR3: TGTGCCAGCAGCCCCAACCTGGTGGTAAACACTGAAGCTTTCTTT. This codes for CASSPNLVVNTEAFF.

The rearrangement joins TRBV5-1 to TRBJ1-1; D gene uncertain. Trimming took off 5 bases at V and 2 bases at J, with 13 bases between the two ends. Per the germline V gene, CDR1 is SGHRS and CDR2 is YFSETQ. The CDR3 covers 14 residues. The CDR3 DNA follows: TGCGCCAGCAGTCCCGGACCGGGAAACACTGAAGCTTTCTTT. This encodes CASSPGPGNTEAFF.

This chain uses TRBV3-1 (or the pseudogene TRBV3-2) with TRBJ2-2, with 7 bases matching TRBD2. This CDR3 is built from 16 residues. Per the germline V gene, CDR1 is LGHDT and CDR2 is YNNKEL (reference sequence). V was pared by 2 bases and J by 4 bases, with 7 bases of the junction left unmatched. The chain's CDR3 is CASSQTERGSTGELFF. The DNA for the CDR3 is TGTGCCAGCAGCCAAACTGAGCGGGGCAGCACCGGGGAGCTGTTTTTT.

The chain joins TRBV10-3 to TRBJ1-3, with a weak D call TRBD1 (5 bases). V shed 6 bases and J shed 2 bases, with 11 bases lying between them. Germline V lookup: CDR1 ENHRY, CDR2 SYGVKD. The CDR3 covers 14 residues. The CDR3 DNA reads TGTGCCATCAGCAGCCAGGGAGCTGGAAACACCATATATTTT. It is translated as CAISSQGAGNTIYF.

The chain uses TRBV4-3 and TRBJ1-1; D call uncertain. V lost 0 bases, J lost 4 bases, and 15 bases lay in between. The CDR3 contains 16 residues. Germline V gene sequence: CDR1 LGHNA, CDR2 YSLEER. The CDR3 DNA sequence: TGCGCCAGCAGCCAAGATGGCGGGAGTTGGGTCACTGAAGCTTTCTTT. Protein: CASSQDGGSWVTEAFF.

The chain joins TRBV4-2 to TRBJ2-6; 9 nucleotides agree with TRBD1. V trimming: 4 bases; J trimming: 2 bases; junction bases outside the gene matches: 9. Per germline, CDR1 LGHNA and CDR2 YNFKEQ. This CDR3 is built from 18 residues. The CDR3 nucleotides are TGTGCCAGCAGCCCATTACAGGGGGCTGTAACTGGGGCCAACGTCCTGACTTTC. Protein: CASSPLQGAVTGANVLTF.

The chain carries TRBV29-1 and TRBJ1-1; D uncertain. V was shortened by 5 bases and J by 3 bases, with 10 bases between the two germline ends. Germline CDR1 and CDR2: SQVTM and ANQGSEA. This CDR3 is built from 12 residues. CDR3 in amino acids: CSVTVGYTEAFF. CDR3 in DNA: TGCAGCGTTACCGTTGGGTACACTGAAGCTTTCTTT.

The chain joins TRBV27 to TRBJ1-4, with D hard to call. The length of the CDR3 is 13 residues. V shed 6 bases and J shed 4 bases, with 9 bases lying between them. Germline CDR1 reads MNHEY; CDR2 reads SMNVEV (reference sequence). The CDR3 nucleotides read TGTGCCAGCAGGGGCCAGCTTAATGAAAAACTGTTTTTT. Protein: CASRGQLNEKLFF. Based on the CDR3 plus reference TRBV27 and TRBJ1-4, the full variable domain is EAQVTQNPRYLITVTGKKLTVTCSQNMNHEYMSWYRQDPGLGLRQIYYSMNVEVTDKGDVPEGYKVSRKEKRNFPLILESPSPNQTSLYFCASRGQLNEKLFFGSGTQLSVL.

The chain links TRBV10-3 to TRBJ2-3; the match to TRBD2 covers 13 bases. The trim removed 6 bases at V and 1 base at J, leaving 4 bases unmatched. CDR3 length: 16 residues. The germline gives CDR1 ENHRY, CDR2 SYGVKD. The CDR3 DNA is TGTGCCATCAGAGGACTAGCGGGAGTCGGCACAGATACGCAGTATTTT. It is translated as CAIRGLAGVGTDTQYF.

The chain combines TRBV24-1 with TRBJ1-2, with 7 bases that match TRBD1. CDR1 and CDR2 from the germline V gene are KGHDR and SFDVKD. The CDR3 runs 16 residues. Unmatched junction bases numbered 10, after V lost 5 bases and J lost 2 bases. The CDR3 reads CATSGVQGFSNYGYTF. The DNA for the CDR3 is TGTGCCACCAGTGGCGTACAGGGGTTCTCCAACTATGGCTACACCTTC.

This rearrangement joins TRBV9 to TRBJ2-2; D might be TRBD2 (5 bases). V was pared by 0 bases and J by 0 bases, with 9 bases between. Germline CDR1 reads SGDLS; CDR2 reads YYNGEE. This CDR3 spans 16 amino acids. CDR3 DNA sequence: TGTGCCAGCAGCGTAGCTGCAGCGGCGAACACCGGGGAGCTGTTTTTT. It yields the protein CASSVAAAANTGELFF.

The chain uses TRBV7-3 and TRBJ1-6; TRBD1 aligns across 8 bases. The CDR3 loop spans 15 amino acids. Unmatched junction bases numbered 5, after V lost 2 bases and J lost 8 bases. The germline CDR1 and CDR2 sequences are SGHTA and FQGTGA. The CDR3 nucleotides are TGTGCCAGCAGCTTACACGGGACAGGAGATTCACCCCTCCACTTT. Translating gives CASSLHGTGDSPLHF.

V and J are TRBV11-3 and TRBJ1-1; TRBD1 matches at 7 bases. Germline V lookup: CDR1 SGHNT, CDR2 YENEEA. CDR3 size: 12 residues. Trimming cost V 4 bases and J 6 bases; bases outside gene matches: 2. The CDR3 DNA is TGTGCCAGCAGCTCCAGGGGGGCTGAAGCTTTCTTT. Translated, it gives CASSSRGAEAFF.

V gene TRBV5-1 combines with J gene TRBJ2-3; possible D gene TRBD2, 5 bases. The CDR3 is 12 residues long. Trimming shortened V by 2 bases and J by 4 bases, and 5 bases separated the two germline ends. Germline loops: CDR1 SGHRS, CDR2 YFSETQ. The CDR3: CASSFGADTQYF. The CDR3 coding sequence is TGCGCCAGCAGCTTCGGGGCAGATACGCAGTATTTT.

J is TRBJ1-4 and V is TRBV30, with 8 nucleotides matching TRBD1. The CDR3 is 14 residues long. The V segment lost 0 bases and the J segment 10 bases; nucleotides outside the gene matches: 7. Germline V lookup: CDR1 GTSNPN, CDR2 SVGIG (reference sequence). Here the CDR3 DNA reads TGTGCCTGGAGTGTTTCGGACAGGGTGGGAAAACTGTTTTTT. It yields the protein CAWSVSDRVGKLFF.

The chain is built from TRBV5-8 and TRBJ1-5; maybe TRBD1 (6 bases). The CDR3 consists of 14 residues. Germline CDR1 reads SGHTS; CDR2 reads YDEGEE. Trimming took 2 bases from V and 5 from J, leaving 11 bases between them. CDR3 nucleotide sequence: TGTGCCAGCAGCTTCGGGGGGGGGCATCAGCCCCAGCATTTT. Protein: CASSFGGGHQPQHF.

The J gene is TRBJ1-1, the V gene TRBV27; D gene unclear. The CDR3 consists of 15 residues. Between the trimmed V and J ends, which lost 8 bases and 6 bases, there was a span of 22 bases. CDR1 and CDR2 from the germline V gene are MNHEY and SMNVEV (reference sequence). The CDR3 protein is CASSFLGPPAAEAFF. In DNA, the CDR3 is TGTGCCAGCTCCTTCCTCGGCCCCCCTGCGGCTGAAGCTTTCTTT.

CDR3: CASSLRLAGEASYNEQFF. DNA for the CDR3: TGTGCCAGCAGCCTCAGACTAGCGGGGGAGGCTTCCTACAATGAGCAGTTCTTC. The gene calls are TRBV7-6 and TRBJ2-1, with 12 positions matching TRBD2. The germline CDR1 and CDR2 sequences are SGHVS and FNYEAQ. V lost 5 bases and J lost 1; bases outside the gene matches: 9. The CDR3 length is 18 residues.

The CDR3 is CASREGGASEKLFF. CDR3 bases: TGTGCCAGCAGGGAGGGGGGGGCTAGTGAAAAACTGTTTTTT. This chain uses TRBV2 with TRBJ1-4, with TRBD1 as a possible D gene (6 bases). The germline V gene encodes CDR1 SNHLY and CDR2 FYNNEI. The CDR3 runs 14 residues. Trimming took 6 bases from V and 7 from J, leaving 15 bases between them.

The CDR3 here is CASSVGPNTEAFF. The CDR3 nucleotides are TGTGCCAGCAGCGTAGGGCCGAACACTGAAGCTTTCTTT. The chain recombines TRBV9 with TRBJ1-1, with unresolved D. CDR1 is SGDLS, CDR2 YYNGEE, per germline. This CDR3 comprises 13 residues. The V end was cut by 0 bases, the J end by 1 base, with 4 bases between.